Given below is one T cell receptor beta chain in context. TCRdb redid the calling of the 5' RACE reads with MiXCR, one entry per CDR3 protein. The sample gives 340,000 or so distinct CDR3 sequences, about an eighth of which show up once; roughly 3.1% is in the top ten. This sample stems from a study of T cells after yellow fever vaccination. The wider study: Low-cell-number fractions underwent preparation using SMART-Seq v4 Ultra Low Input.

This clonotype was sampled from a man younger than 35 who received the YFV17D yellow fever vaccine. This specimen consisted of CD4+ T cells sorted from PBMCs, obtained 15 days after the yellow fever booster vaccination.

The CDR3 loop is CSAPLEGRETQYF. DNA of the CDR3: TGCAGTGCTCCTTTAGAGGGGCGGGAGACCCAGTACTTC. V is TRBV20-1 and J is TRBJ2-5, with D perhaps given as TRBD1 or TRBD2 (5 bases each). From germline, CDR1 is DFQATT and CDR2 SNEGSKA (reference sequence). The CDR3 contains 13 residues. Trimming left V 5 bases short and J 5 bases short, with 15 bases between.